These 9 T cell receptor beta chains share one sample of origin, sequenced in a study of human thymus T cells. Surgeons resected thymus tissue during corrective heart surgery. Assay used: immunoSEQ multiplex PCR; TCRdb lists only in-frame clones, some missing. This repertoire shows 86,000 or so clones, approximately 97% found once; its top ten account for 0.025% to 0.035%. Sequenced sample: thymus tissue. These receptors came from a boy under two years old with a congenital heart defect but otherwise immunologically healthy.

The V and J genes are TRBV4-2 and TRBJ1-5; no definite D call. CDR3 length: 16 residues. In germline, CDR1 is LGHNA, CDR2 YNFKEQ. V was trimmed by 4 bases and J by 5 bases, leaving 18 bases between them. In DNA, the CDR3 is TGTGCCAGCAGCCGCGACCGGGCTTCCTACGATCAGCCCCAGCATTTT. Protein: CASSRDRASYDQPQHF.

The gene calls are TRBV7-2 and TRBJ2-1; tentatively, D is TRBD1 or TRBD2 (6 bases each). The V gene's germline CDR1 is SGHTA and CDR2 FQGNSA. The CDR3 sequence is 15 residues long. Trimming shortened V by 5 bases and J by 7 bases, and 18 bases separated the two germline ends. The CDR3 protein is CASSPRGPGMNEQFF. In DNA form, the CDR3 reads TGTGCCAGCAGCCCCCGGGGGCCAGGGATGAATGAGCAGTTCTTC. The variable domain in full, with the rest retrieved from reference TRBV7-2 and TRBJ2-1, is GAGVSQSPSNKVTEKGKDVELRCDPISGHTALYWYRQSLGQGLEFLIYFQGNSAPDKSGLPSDRFSAERTGGSVSTLTIQRTQQEDSAVYLCASSPRGPGMNEQFFGPGTRLTVL.

This sequence joins TRBV29-1 and TRBJ1-1; no clear D. From germline, CDR1 is SQVTM and CDR2 ANQGSEA. This CDR3 is 15 amino acids long. Trimming left V 4 bases short and J 0 bases short, with 15 bases between. The CDR3 DNA sequence: TGCAGCGTTGTTTGGCAGGCCTACATGAACACTGAAGCTTTCTTT. Translation: CSVVWQAYMNTEAFF.

The rearrangement uses TRBV6-5 and TRBJ2-1, with no clear D. This CDR3 is built from 16 residues. Trimming shortened V by 0 bases and J by 0 bases, and 9 bases separated the two germline ends. Germline CDR1 reads MNHEY; CDR2 reads SVGAGI. CDR3 sequence (DNA): TGTGCCAGCAGTTACTCTCTCGGTAGCTCCTACAATGAGCAGTTCTTC. Translated: CASSYSLGSSYNEQFF.

This chain connects TRBV4-2 to TRBJ2-5; 10 bases match TRBD2. Per the germline V gene, CDR1 is LGHNA and CDR2 is YNFKEQ. The CDR3 sequence is 16 residues long. Trimming took 4 bases from V and 2 from J; bases not matched to a gene: 7. This CDR3 reads CASSPSTSGEQETQYF. As DNA, the CDR3 is TGTGCCAGCAGCCCCTCTACTAGCGGGGAACAAGAGACCCAGTACTTC.

The CDR3 protein is CASSLGTSGRYNEQFF. CDR3 nucleotides: TGTGCCAGCAGCTTAGGGACTAGCGGGAGGTACAATGAGCAGTTCTTC. The rearrangement links TRBV11-3 to TRBJ2-1, with 14 bases identical to TRBD2. Per germline, CDR1 SGHNT and CDR2 YENEEA. Losses at the gene ends were 1 base for V and 4 bases for J; bases not matched to a gene: 0. The CDR3 extends over 16 amino acids.

V usage is TRBV2 and J usage is TRBJ2-4; D may correspond to TRBD1 or TRBD2 (6 bases each). V was clipped by 1 base and J by 0 bases, with 13 bases between them. This CDR3 is 17 amino acids long. The germline V gene encodes CDR1 SNHLY and CDR2 FYNNEI. In DNA form, the CDR3 reads TGTGCCAGCAGTGAAGGTCGGGGGCGCGGAGCCAAAAACATTCAGTACTTC. As protein: CASSEGRGRGAKNIQYF. The full variable domain, completed using reference TRBV2 and TRBJ2-4, is EPEVTQTPSHQVTQMGQEVILRCVPISNHLYFYWYRQILGQKVEFLVSFYNNEISEKSEIFDDQFSVERPDGSNFTLKIRSTKLEDSAMYFCASSEGRGRGAKNIQYFGAGTRLSVL.

The count of this clone is one. The V and J genes are TRBV6-6 and TRBJ2-1; D is uncertain. V gave up 11 bases and J gave up 5 bases, with 19 bases separating them. This CDR3 contains 14 residues. Germline V gives CDR1 MNHNY, CDR2 SVGAGI (reference sequence). The CDR3 protein is CAAQSFVGNNEQFF. The CDR3 DNA reads as TGTGCCGCCCAGTCATTTGTGGGGAACAATGAGCAGTTCTTC.

The gene calls are TRBV27 and TRBJ2-7, with TRBD2 identical over 9 bases. The CDR3 covers 15 residues. The germline V gene has CDR1 MNHEY and CDR2 SMNVEV (reference sequence). V lost 4 bases and J lost 4; bases outside the gene matches: 8. The CDR3 DNA reads TGTGCCAGCAGTTCATTGGTTGCGGGAGGGTACGAGCAGTACTTC. Translating gives CASSSLVAGGYEQYF.